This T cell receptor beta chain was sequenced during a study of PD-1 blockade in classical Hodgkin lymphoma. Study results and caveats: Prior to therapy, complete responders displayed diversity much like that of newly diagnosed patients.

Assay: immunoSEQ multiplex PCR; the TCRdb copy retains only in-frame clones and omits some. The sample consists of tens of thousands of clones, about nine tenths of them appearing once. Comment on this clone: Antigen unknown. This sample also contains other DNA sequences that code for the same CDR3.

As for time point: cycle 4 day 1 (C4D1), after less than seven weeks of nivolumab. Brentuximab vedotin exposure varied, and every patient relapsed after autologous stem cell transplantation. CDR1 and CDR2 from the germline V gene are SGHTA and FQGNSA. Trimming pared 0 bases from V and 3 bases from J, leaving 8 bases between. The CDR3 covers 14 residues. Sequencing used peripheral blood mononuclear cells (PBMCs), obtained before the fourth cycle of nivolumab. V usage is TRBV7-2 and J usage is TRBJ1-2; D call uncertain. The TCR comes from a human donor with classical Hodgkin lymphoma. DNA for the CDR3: TGTGCCAGCAGCTTAGCAGGCCAGGACTATGGCTACACCTTC. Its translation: CASSLAGQDYGYTF.